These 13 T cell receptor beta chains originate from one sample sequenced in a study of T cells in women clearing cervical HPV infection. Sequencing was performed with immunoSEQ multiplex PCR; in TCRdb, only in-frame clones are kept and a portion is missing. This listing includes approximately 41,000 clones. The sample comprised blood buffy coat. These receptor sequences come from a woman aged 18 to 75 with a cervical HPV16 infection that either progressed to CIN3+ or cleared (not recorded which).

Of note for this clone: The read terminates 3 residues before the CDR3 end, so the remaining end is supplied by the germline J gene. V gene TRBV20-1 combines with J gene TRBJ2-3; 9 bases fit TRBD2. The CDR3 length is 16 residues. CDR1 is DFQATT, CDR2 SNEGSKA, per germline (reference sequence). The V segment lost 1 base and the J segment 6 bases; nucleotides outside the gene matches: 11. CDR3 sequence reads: CSARGGGGRASDTQYF. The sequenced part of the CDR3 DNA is TGCAGTGCTAGAGGAGGTGGCGGGAGGGCTTCCGATACG.

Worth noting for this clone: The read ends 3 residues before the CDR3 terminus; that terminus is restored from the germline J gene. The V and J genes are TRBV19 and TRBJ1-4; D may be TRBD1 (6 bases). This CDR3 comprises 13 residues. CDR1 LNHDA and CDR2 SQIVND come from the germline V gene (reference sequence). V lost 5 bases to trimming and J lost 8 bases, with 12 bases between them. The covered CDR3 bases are TGTGCCAGTAGTTCAACAGGGCGGGAAAAA. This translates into CASSSTGREK. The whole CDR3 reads CASSSTGREKLFF.

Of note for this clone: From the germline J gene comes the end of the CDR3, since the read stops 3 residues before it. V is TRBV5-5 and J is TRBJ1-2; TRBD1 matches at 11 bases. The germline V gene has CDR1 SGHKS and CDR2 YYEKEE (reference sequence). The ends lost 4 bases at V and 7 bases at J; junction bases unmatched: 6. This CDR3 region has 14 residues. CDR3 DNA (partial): TGTGCCAGCAGCACCGGACAGGGGGCGCGTGGC. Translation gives CASSTGQGARG. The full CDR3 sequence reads CASSTGQGARGYTF.

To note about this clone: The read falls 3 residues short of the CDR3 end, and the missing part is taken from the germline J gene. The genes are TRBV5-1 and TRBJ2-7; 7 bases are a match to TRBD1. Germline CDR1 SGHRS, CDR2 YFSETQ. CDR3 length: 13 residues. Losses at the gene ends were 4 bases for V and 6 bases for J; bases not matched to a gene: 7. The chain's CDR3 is CASSIPNRGEQYF. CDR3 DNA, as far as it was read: TGCGCCAGCAGCATACCAAACAGGGGCGAG.

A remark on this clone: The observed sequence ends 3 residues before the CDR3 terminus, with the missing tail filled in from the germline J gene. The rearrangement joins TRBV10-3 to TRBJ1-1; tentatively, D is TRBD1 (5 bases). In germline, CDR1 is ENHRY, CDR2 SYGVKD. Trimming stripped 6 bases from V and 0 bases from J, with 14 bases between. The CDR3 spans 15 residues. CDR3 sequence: CAIRSDKGMNTEAFF. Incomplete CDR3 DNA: TGTGCCATCAGGTCCGACAAGGGGATGAACACTGAA.

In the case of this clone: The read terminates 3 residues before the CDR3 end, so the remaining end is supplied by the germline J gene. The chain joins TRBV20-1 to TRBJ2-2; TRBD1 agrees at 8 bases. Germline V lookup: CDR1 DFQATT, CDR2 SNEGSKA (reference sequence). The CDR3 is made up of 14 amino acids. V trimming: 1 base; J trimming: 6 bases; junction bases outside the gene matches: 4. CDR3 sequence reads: CSARGAGGAGELFF. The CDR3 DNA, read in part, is TGCAGTGCTAGAGGGGCAGGGGGCGCCGGGGAG.

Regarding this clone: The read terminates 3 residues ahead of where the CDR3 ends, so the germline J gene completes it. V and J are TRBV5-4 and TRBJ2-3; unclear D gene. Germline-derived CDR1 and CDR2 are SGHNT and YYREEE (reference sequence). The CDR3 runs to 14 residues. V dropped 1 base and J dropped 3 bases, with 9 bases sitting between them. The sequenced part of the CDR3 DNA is TGTGCCAGCAGCTTGCAACTGATTACAGATACG. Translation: CASSLQLITDT. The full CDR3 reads CASSLQLITDTQYF.

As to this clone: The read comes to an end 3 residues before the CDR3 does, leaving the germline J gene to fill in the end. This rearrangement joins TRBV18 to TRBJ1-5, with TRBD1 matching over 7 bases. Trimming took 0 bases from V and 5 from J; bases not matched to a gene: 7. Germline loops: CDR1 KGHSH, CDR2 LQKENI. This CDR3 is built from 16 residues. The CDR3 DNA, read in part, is TGTGCCAGCTCACCACCCGGCAGGGGGGCCGATCAGCCC. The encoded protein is CASSPPGRGADQP. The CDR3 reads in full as CASSPPGRGADQPQHF.

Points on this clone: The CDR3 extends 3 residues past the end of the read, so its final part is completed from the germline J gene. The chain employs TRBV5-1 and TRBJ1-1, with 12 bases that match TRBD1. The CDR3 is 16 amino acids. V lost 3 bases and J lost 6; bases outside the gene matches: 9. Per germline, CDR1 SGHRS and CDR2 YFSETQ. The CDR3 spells CASSSGTGGARSEAFF. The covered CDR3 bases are TGCGCCAGCAGCTCCGGGACAGGGGGCGCTAGGTCTGAA. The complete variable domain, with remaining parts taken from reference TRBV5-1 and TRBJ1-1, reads KAGVTQTPRYLIKTRGQQVTLSCSPISGHRSVSWYQQTPGQGLQFLFEYFSETQRNKGNFPGRFSGRQFSNSRSEMNVSTLELGDSALYLCASSSGTGGARSEAFFGQGTRLTVV.

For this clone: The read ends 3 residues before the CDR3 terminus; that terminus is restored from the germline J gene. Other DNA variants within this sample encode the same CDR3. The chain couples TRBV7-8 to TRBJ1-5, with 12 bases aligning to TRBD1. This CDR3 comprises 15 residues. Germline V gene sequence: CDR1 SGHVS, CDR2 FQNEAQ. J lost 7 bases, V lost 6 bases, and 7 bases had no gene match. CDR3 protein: CASSWGQGAGQPQHF. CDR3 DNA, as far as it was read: TGTGCCAGCAGTTGGGGACAGGGGGCCGGGCAGCCC.

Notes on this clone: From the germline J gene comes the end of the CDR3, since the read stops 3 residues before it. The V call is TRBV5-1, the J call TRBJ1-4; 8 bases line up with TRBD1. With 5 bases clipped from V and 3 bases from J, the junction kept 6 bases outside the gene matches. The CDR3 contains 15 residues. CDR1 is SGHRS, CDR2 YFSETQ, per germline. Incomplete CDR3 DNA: TGCGCCAGCAGACAACAGGGGGGAGCTAATGAAAAA. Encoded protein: CASRQQGGANEK. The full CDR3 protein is CASRQQGGANEKLFF. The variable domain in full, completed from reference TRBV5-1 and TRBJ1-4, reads KAGVTQTPRYLIKTRGQQVTLSCSPISGHRSVSWYQQTPGQGLQFLFEYFSETQRNKGNFPGRFSGRQFSNSRSEMNVSTLELGDSALYLCASRQQGGANEKLFFGSGTQLSVL.

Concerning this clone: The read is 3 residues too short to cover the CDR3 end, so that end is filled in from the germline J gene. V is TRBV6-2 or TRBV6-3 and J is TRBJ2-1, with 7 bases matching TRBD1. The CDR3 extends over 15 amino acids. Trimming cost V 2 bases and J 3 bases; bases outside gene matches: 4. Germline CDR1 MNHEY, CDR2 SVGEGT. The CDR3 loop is CASSYGQVLYNEQFF. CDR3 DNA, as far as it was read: TGTGCCAGCAGTTACGGACAGGTGCTCTACAATGAG.

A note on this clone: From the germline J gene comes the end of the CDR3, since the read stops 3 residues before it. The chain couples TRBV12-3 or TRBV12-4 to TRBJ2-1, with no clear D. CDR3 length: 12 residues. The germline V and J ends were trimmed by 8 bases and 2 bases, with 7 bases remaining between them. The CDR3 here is CASELAYNEQFF. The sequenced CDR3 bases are TGTGCCAGCGAGCTAGCCTACAATGAG.